This TCR beta chain was captured in a study of CD8 T cells in Susac syndrome. When the RNA was reverse transcribed, random hexamers were used with an input of about 0.5 to 1 ug. The authors amplified TCR beta CDR3 across 54 Vbeta and 13 Jbeta using immunoSEQ multiplex PCR. TCRdb re-called the immunoSEQ multiplex PCR reads with MiXCR, one entry per CDR3 protein. Altogether around 130,000 distinct CDR3 sequences are present, about 90% being singletons, with the ten largest covering around 0.24%. In blood CD8+ and CD4+ T cells, TCR beta underwent sequencing. The CDR3 is made up of 13 amino acids. The V gene lost 7 bases and the J gene lost 7 bases, with 17 bases spanning the gap. The V gene's germline CDR1 is SQVTM and CDR2 ANQGSEA.

The TCR originated in a human donor with multiple sclerosis. Sequenced sample: CD8+ T cells from PBMCs. The gene calls are TRBV29-1 and TRBJ2-1; perhaps TRBD2 as D (7 bases). Here the CDR3 reads CSGKRGGGNEQFF. The CDR3 coding sequence is TGCAGCGGAAAGCGGGGAGGGGGGAATGAGCAGTTCTTC.